Sequencing of this TCR beta chain was carried out in a study of OX40 agonist ivuxolimab in advanced cancers. Study summary: Among those enrolled, mean age was about 63 years (range about 23 to 85) and 70% to 85% were male.

CDR1 is KGHSH, CDR2 LQKENI, per germline. This CDR3 comprises 16 residues. V was cut by 8 bases and J by 0 bases, with 16 bases left in between. Repertoires were generated with immunoSEQ multiplex PCR, while TCRdb's copy carries only in-frame clones and drops some. The table has fewer than 60,000 clones, approximately 93% seen once. The specimen was CD4+ or CD8+ T cells sorted from blood, collected in a trial of the OX40 agonist ivuxolimab. The rearrangement joins TRBV18 to TRBJ1-4; D might be TRBD1 (5 bases). The sequence came from an adult with an advanced solid tumor such as melanoma, head and neck, liver or kidney cancer. The CDR3 nucleotides read TGTGCCAGCGCCCACGTTTCCAGGGCAACTAATGAAAAACTGTTTTTT. Translated: CASAHVSRATNEKLFF.